This TCR beta chain is from a study of blood T cells in healthy people across ages. For the second PCR, which ran for about 6 to 12 cycles, a sample-barcoded 5' primer and a J-beta primer mix were used. TCRdb recomputed calls from the 5' RACE reads with MiXCR, one row per CDR3 protein. The sample lists some 900,000 distinct CDR3 sequences; about 28% were seen once. CDR3 length equals 15 residues. Germline-derived CDR1 and CDR2 are MNHGY and SVAAGI. Trimming pared 4 bases from V and 0 bases from J, leaving 10 bases between. The sample holds many counts of this clonotype. The origin of this receptor is a woman older than 75 in good health. This chain joins TRBV6-9 and TRBJ2-1; D is unresolved. Sequencing was carried out using blood. The DNA for the CDR3 is TGTGCCAGCAGTTCCTACCCGAGCTCCTACAATGAGCAGTTCTTC. It specifies CASSSYPSSYNEQFF.